The present TCR beta chain was sequenced within a study of blood T cells in healthy people across ages. Study-level findings and limits: Unsorted PBMC input precluded a conclusive naive versus antigen-experienced comparison.

A second PCR, run for roughly 7 to 11 cycles, used a sample-barcoded 5' primer plus a J-beta primer mix. No fewer than 3 million CDR3-containing paired-end reads came from each sample. TCRdb itself ran the 5' RACE reads through MiXCR, one entry per CDR3 protein. The table includes 1.5 million to 2 million distinct CDR3 sequences, less than 50% detected once. Concerning this clonotype itself: What it binds is unknown.

The CDR3 extends over 15 amino acids. V was pared by 8 bases and J by 2 bases, with 10 bases of the junction left unmatched. Germline V CDR1 and CDR2: MNHEY, SVGEGT. This TCR was recovered from a woman between 35 and 50 years old in good health. This rearrangement joins TRBV6-2 or TRBV6-3 to TRBJ1-2; 8 bases map to TRBD1. Material for sequencing was blood. The CDR3 region has the DNA TGTGCCAGCCTCTCCTCCGGGACAGGCAACTATGGCTACACCTTC. Translated: CASLSSGTGNYGYTF.